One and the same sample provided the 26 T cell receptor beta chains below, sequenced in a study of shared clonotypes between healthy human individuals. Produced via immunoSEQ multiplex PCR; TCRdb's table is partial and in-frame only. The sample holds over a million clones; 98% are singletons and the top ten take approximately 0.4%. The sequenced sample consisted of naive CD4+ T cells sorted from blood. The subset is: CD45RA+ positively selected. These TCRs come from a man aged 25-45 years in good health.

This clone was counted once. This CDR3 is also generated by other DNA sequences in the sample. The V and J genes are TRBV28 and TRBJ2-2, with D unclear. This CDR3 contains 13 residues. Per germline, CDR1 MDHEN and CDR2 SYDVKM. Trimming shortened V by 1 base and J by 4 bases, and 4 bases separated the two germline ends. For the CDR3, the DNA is TGTGCCAGCAGTTTATCCAGCACCGGGGAGCTGTTTTTT. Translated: CASSLSSTGELFF. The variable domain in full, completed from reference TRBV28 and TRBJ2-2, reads DVKVTQSSRYLVKRTGEKVFLECVQDMDHENMFWYRQDPGLGLRLIYFSYDVKMKEKGDIPEGYSVSREKKERFSLILESASTNQTSMYLCASSLSSTGELFFGEGSRLTVL.

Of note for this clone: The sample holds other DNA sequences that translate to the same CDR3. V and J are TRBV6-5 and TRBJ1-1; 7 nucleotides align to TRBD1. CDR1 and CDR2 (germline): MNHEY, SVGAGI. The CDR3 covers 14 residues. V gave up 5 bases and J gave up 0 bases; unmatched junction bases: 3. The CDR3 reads CASSRDSLNTEAFF. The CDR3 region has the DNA TGTGCCAGCAGTCGGGACAGCTTGAACACTGAAGCTTTCTTT.

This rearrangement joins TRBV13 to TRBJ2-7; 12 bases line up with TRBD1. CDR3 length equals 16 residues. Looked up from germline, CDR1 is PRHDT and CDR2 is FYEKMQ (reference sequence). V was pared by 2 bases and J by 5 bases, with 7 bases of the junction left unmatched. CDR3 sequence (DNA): TGTGCCAGCAGCTTACGCGTGGGGACAGGGGGCGACGAGCAGTACTTC. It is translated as CASSLRVGTGGDEQYF.

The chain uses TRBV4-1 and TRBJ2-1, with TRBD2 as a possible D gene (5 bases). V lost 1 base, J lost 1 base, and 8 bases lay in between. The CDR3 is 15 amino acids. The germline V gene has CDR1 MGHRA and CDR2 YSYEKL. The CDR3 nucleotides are TGCGCCAGCAGCCAAGCTGGACTTTCCTACAATGAGCAGTTCTTC. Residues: CASSQAGLSYNEQFF.

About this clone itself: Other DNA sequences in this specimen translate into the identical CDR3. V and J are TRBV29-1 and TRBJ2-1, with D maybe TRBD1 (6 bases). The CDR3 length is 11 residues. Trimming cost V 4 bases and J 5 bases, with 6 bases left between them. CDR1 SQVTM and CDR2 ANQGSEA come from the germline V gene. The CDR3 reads CSVGGHNEQFF. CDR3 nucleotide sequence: TGCAGCGTTGGGGGGCACAATGAGCAGTTCTTC.

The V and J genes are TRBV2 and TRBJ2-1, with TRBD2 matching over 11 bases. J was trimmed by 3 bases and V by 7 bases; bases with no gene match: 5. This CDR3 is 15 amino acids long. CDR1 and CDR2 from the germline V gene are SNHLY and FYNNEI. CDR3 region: CASKLGLAVYNEQFF. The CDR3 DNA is TGTGCCAGCAAACTGGGACTAGCGGTCTACAATGAGCAGTTCTTC.

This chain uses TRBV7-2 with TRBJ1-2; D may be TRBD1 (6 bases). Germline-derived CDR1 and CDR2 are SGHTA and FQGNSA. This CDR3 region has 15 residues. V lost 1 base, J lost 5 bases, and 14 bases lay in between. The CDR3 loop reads CASSLDGGAGYGYTF. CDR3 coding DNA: TGTGCCAGCAGCTTAGACGGGGGCGCCGGGTATGGCTACACCTTC.

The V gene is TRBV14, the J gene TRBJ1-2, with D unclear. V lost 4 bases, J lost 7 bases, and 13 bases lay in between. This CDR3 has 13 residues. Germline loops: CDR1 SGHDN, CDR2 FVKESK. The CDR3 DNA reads TGTGCCAGCAGCCGGTTAGTTGGACTTGGCTACACCTTC. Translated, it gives CASSRLVGLGYTF.

DNA of the CDR3: TGTGCCAGCAGCGCAGGGAGCCGATATACGCAGTATTTT. Protein product: CASSAGSRYTQYF. This chain joins TRBV7-3 and TRBJ2-3; D could derive from TRBD1 or TRBD2 (5 bases each). This CDR3 region has 13 residues. Germline values: CDR1 SGHTA, CDR2 FQGTGA. Trimming shortened V by 5 bases and J by 7 bases, and 13 bases separated the two germline ends.

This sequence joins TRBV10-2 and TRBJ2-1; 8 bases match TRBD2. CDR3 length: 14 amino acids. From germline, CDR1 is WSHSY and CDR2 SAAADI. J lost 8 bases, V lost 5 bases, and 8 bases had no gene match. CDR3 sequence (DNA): TGCGCCAGCAGTCGTCTAGCGGGCGTAGATGAGCAGTTCTTC. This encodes CASSRLAGVDEQFF.

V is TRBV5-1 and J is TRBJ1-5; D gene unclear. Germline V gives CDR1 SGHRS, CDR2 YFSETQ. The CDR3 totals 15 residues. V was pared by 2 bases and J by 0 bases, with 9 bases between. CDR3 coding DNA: TGCGCCAGCAGCTTATCGGGTTCTAGCAATCAGCCCCAGCATTTT. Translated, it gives CASSLSGSSNQPQHF.

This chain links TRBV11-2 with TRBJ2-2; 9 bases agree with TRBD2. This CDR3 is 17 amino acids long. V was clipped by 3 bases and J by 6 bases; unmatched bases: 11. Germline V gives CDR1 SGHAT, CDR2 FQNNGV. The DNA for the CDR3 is TGTGCCAGCAGCTTGTTGCGGGAGGGTCTTGTAGCCGGGGAGCTGTTTTTT. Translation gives CASSLLREGLVAGELFF.

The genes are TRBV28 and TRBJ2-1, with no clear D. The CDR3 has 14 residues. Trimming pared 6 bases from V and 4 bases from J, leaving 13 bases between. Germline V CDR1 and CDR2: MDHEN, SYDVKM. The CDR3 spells CASRANSGYNEQFF. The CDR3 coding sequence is TGTGCCAGCAGGGCCAATAGTGGTTACAATGAGCAGTTCTTC.

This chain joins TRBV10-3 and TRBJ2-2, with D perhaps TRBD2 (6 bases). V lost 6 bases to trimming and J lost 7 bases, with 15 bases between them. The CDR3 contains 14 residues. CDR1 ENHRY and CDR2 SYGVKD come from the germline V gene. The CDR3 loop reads CAISRGVLGGELFF. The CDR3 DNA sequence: TGTGCCATCAGCCGCGGGGTTTTAGGCGGGGAGCTGTTTTTT.

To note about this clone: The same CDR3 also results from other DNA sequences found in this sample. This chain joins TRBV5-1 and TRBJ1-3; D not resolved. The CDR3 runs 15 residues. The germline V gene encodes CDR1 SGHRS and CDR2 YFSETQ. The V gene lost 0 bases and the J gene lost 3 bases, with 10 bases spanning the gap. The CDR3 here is CASSLVPGRGNTIYF. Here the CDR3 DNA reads TGCGCCAGCAGCTTGGTGCCCGGCCGTGGAAACACCATATATTTT.

CDR3 DNA: TGTGCCAGCAGTCCGGACAGGGAACAGCCCCAGCATTTT. Its protein product is CASSPDREQPQHF. The genes are TRBV5-4 and TRBJ1-5; TRBD1 matches 8 bases. This CDR3 contains 13 residues. The germline gives CDR1 SGHNT, CDR2 YYREEE (reference sequence). Trimming at V came to 5 bases and at J to 7 bases, leaving 5 bases not matched to a gene.

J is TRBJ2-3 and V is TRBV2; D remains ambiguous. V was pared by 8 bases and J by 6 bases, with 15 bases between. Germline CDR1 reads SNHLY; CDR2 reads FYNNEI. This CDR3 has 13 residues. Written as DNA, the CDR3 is TGTGCCAGCTGCTCCCAGGCCCGGGATACGCAGTATTTT. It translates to CASCSQARDTQYF.

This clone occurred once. CDR3 sequence: CASSLTRSDTGELFF. The CDR3 DNA is TGCGCCAGCAGCTTAACTAGATCGGACACCGGGGAGCTGTTTTTT. This chain joins TRBV5-1 and TRBJ2-2, with D perhaps TRBD2 (5 bases). The V end lost 2 bases, the J end lost 3 bases, and 11 bases lay between the germline ends. This CDR3 contains 15 residues. Germline V gene sequence: CDR1 SGHRS, CDR2 YFSETQ.

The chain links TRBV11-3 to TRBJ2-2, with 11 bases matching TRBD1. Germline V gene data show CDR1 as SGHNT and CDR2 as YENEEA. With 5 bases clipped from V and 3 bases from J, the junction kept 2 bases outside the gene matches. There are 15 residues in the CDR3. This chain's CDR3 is CASSAGQGDTGELFF. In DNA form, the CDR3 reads TGTGCCAGCAGCGCGGGACAGGGGGACACCGGGGAGCTGTTTTTT.

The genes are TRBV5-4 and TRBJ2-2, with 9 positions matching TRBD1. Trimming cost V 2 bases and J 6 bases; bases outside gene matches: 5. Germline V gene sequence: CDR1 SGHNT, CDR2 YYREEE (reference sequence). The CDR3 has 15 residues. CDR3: CASSLQGAVAGELFF. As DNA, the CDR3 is TGTGCCAGCAGCTTACAGGGGGCTGTGGCCGGGGAGCTGTTTTTT.

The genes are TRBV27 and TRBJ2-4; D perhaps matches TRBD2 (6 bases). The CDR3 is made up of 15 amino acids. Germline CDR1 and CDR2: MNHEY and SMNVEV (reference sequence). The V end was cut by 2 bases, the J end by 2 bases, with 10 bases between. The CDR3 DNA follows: TGTGCCAGCAGTTTACTAGGAGGGACCAAAAACATTCAGTACTTC. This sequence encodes CASSLLGGTKNIQYF.

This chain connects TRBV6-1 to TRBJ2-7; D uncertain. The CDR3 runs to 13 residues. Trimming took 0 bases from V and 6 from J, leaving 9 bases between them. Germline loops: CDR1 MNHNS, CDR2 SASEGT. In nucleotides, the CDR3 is TGTGCCAGCAGTGAAGCGCGAGTTGGCGAGCAGTACTTC. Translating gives CASSEARVGEQYF.

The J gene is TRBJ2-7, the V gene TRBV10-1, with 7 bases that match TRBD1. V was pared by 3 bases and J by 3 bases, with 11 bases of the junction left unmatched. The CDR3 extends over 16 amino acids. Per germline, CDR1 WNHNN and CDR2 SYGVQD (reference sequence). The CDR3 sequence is CASSDSGTANFYEQYF. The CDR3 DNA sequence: TGCGCCAGCAGTGATTCCGGGACAGCAAACTTCTACGAGCAGTACTTC.

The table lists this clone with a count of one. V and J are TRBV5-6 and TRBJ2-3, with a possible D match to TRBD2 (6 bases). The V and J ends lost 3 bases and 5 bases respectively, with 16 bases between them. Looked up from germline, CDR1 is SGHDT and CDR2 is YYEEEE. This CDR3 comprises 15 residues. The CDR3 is CASSSARSGGDTQYF. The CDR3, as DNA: TGTGCCAGCAGCTCGGCCAGGTCCGGGGGAGATACGCAGTATTTT.

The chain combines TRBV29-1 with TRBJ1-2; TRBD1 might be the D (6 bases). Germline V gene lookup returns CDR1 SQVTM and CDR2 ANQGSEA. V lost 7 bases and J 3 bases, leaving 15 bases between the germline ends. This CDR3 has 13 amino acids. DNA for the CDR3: TGCAGCGCCGGGCAGGGACAAGACTATGGCTACACCTTC. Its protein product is CSAGQGQDYGYTF.

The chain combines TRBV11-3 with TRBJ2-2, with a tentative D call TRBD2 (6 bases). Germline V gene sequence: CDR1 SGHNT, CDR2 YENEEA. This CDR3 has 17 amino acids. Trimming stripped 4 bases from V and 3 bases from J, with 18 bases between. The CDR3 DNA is TGTGCCAGCAGCTCACGCGTCGTTTCGGGAGACACCGGGGAGCTGTTTTTT. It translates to CASSSRVVSGDTGELFF. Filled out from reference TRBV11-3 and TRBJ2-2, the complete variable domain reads EAGVVQSPRYKIIEKKQPVAFWCNPISGHNTLYWYLQNLGQGPELLIRYENEEAVDDSQLPKDRFSAERLKGVDSTLKIQPAELGDSAVYLCASSSRVVSGDTGELFFGEGSRLTVL.